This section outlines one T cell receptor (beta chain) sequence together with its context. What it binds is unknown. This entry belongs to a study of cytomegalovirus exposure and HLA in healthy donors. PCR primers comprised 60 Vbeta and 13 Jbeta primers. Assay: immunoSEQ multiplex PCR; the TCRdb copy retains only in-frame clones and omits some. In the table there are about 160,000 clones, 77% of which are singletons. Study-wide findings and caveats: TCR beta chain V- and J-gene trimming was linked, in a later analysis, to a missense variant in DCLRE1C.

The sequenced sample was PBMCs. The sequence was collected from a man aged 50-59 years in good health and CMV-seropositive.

CDR3 nucleotide sequence: TGCGCCAGCAGCTTAGACGGGAGCTCCTACGAGCAGTACTTC. Protein product: CASSLDGSSYEQYF. The J gene is TRBJ2-7, the V gene TRBV5-1, with D possibly TRBD2 on 6 matching bases. V was trimmed by 2 bases and J by 0 bases, leaving 9 bases between them. This CDR3 spans 14 amino acids. CDR1 is SGHRS and CDR2 is YFSETQ in the germline V gene.